This TCR beta chain was retrieved from a study of T-cell memory formation after mild COVID-19. TCRdb re-analysed the 5' RACE reads in MiXCR, keeping a single row per CDR3 protein. The table has some 310,000 distinct CDR3 sequences, 20% to 25% seen once; the top ten hold about 21%. Germline V gene data show CDR1 as SGHTA and CDR2 as FQGNSA. This CDR3 spans 13 amino acids. V lost 1 base to trimming and J lost 7 bases, with 10 bases between them. Ten or more counts support this clonotype. Sequencing was performed on PBMCs or a T cell subset sorted from them (not recorded which). The V and J genes are TRBV7-2 and TRBJ2-5; D perhaps matches TRBD2 (5 bases). This clonotype was sampled from a young man who had mild COVID-19 (a few samples of this study predate the infection). Cell type and time point are not known. The CDR3 bases are TGTGCCAGCAGCTTAGGTGGCCGGGGGACCCAGTACTTC. Protein product: CASSLGGRGTQYF.